Presented here are 29 T cell receptor beta chains from one specimen sequenced in a study of blood T cells in healthy people across ages (dated by TCRdb to between 2014 and 2017). Receptor amplification or capture employed 5' RACE. Sequencer: Illumina HiSeq 2500. A second roughly 7 to 11 cycle PCR used a sample-barcoded 5' primer and a J-beta primer mix. TCRdb reprocessing: public reads trimmed at Q25 with fastp, clones called with MiXCR, in-frame beta chains kept. Rows are combined by CDR3 protein, so each entry shows the most common genes and DNA. This sample gives 630,000 or so distinct CDR3 sequences in total; less than 40% of them show up just once. The ten largest clones add up to roughly 15% of the sample. The source material was blood. The receptor source for this set is a woman aged 80 or older in good health. Donor details come from another sample of the same person, matched by shared clones.

The V and J genes are TRBV14 and TRBJ2-3; a weak D match, TRBD2 (6 bases). CDR1 is SGHDN, CDR2 FVKESK, per germline. V was trimmed by 1 base and J by 9 bases, leaving 20 bases between them. The CDR3 is made up of 16 amino acids. The CDR3 DNA is TGTGCCAGCAGCCAAGCGCGGGAAGCGGGCCCCGGGACGCAGTATTTT. Translation: CASSQAREAGPGTQYF.

This clonotype was counted at least ten times. This chain joins TRBV29-1 and TRBJ2-3; D call uncertain. The CDR3 totals 11 residues. V was cut by 7 bases and J by 3 bases, with 8 bases left in between. Per germline, CDR1 SQVTM and CDR2 ANQGSEA. The CDR3 spells CSGARTDTQYF. CDR3 DNA: TGCAGCGGTGCTAGGACAGATACGCAGTATTTT.

This clonotype was seen a few times. The rearrangement links TRBV7-2 to TRBJ2-2; the D gene is possibly TRBD2 (5 bases). The CDR3 is 13 residues long. Germline assignment: CDR1 SGHTA and CDR2 FQGNSA. The germline V and J ends were trimmed by 4 bases and 6 bases, with 9 bases remaining between them. This CDR3 is CASSSLAPGELFF. The DNA for the CDR3 is TGTGCCAGCAGCTCCCTAGCTCCCGGGGAGCTGTTTTTT.

This clonotype was seen many times. The chain employs TRBV29-1 and TRBJ2-5; D unresolved. This CDR3 is built from 10 residues. The germline V gene encodes CDR1 SQVTM and CDR2 ANQGSEA. Trimming left V 4 bases short and J 5 bases short, with 5 bases between. The CDR3 reads CSVGLETQYF. The DNA for the CDR3 is TGCAGCGTTGGGCTGGAGACCCAGTACTTC.

This clonotype was seen repeatedly, ten times or more. The V gene is TRBV7-3, the J gene TRBJ2-7, with D unclear. The CDR3 is 15 residues long. Germline CDR1 SGHTA, CDR2 FQGTGA. The V end lost 2 bases, the J end lost 1 base, and 12 bases lay between the germline ends. CDR3 amino acids: CASSLQSGPSYEQYF. CDR3 nucleotides: TGTGCCAGCAGCTTACAATCGGGCCCTTCCTACGAGCAGTACTTC.

This clonotype has at least ten counts. The CDR3 spells CASSLGSNEKLFF. DNA for the CDR3: TGTGCCAGCAGCTTAGGCTCTAATGAAAAACTGTTTTTT. The chain carries TRBV7-2 and TRBJ1-4; D not certain. Trimming stripped 1 base from V and 3 bases from J, with 3 bases between. The CDR3 runs 13 residues. CDR1 and CDR2 from the germline V gene are SGHTA and FQGNSA.

This clonotype was found many times. The chain uses TRBV28 and TRBJ2-1; TRBD2 might be the D (7 bases). This CDR3 region has 14 residues. The germline V gene has CDR1 MDHEN and CDR2 SYDVKM. V dropped 7 bases and J dropped 3 bases, with 13 bases sitting between them. CDR3 region: CASKGGGNYNEQFF. CDR3 sequence (DNA): TGTGCCAGCAAGGGGGGGGGTAACTACAATGAGCAGTTCTTC. The entire variable domain, with the rest obtained from reference TRBV28 and TRBJ2-1, is as follows: DVKVTQSSRYLVKRTGEKVFLECVQDMDHENMFWYRQDPGLGLRLIYFSYDVKMKEKGDIPEGYSVSREKKERFSLILESASTNQTSMYLCASKGGGNYNEQFFGPGTRLTVL.

Ten or more counts support this clonotype. The CDR3 DNA reads TGCGCCAGCAGCTTGACAGTCGCGAACACCGGGGAGCTGTTTTTT. It yields the protein CASSLTVANTGELFF. The chain links TRBV5-1 to TRBJ2-2; D is uncertain. Per the germline V gene, CDR1 is SGHRS and CDR2 is YFSETQ. Trimming removed 1 base at V and 0 bases at J, with 7 bases between. The CDR3 is 15 amino acids.

Ten or more counts support this clonotype. With a much larger clone just one base away, this may be a read error. The chain carries TRBV18 and TRBJ2-7, with 7 bases matching TRBD1. The CDR3 covers 13 residues. CDR1 and CDR2 from the germline V gene are KGHSH and LQKENI. The V gene end was trimmed by 7 bases and the J gene end by 5 bases; junction bases not matched to a gene: 8. Here the CDR3 reads CASCRTGEHEQYF. The CDR3 nucleotides are TGTGCCAGCTGCCGAACAGGGGAGCACGAGCAGTACTTC.

The chain recombines TRBV28 with TRBJ2-5; D gene ambiguous. Between the trimmed V and J ends, which lost 5 bases and 9 bases, there was a span of 28 bases. This CDR3 spans 17 amino acids. Germline assignment: CDR1 MDHEN and CDR2 SYDVKM. The CDR3 nucleotides read TGTGCCAGCAGTCCGCAGCCTACACCGACTCCTCAGTTTGCCCAGTACTTC. Protein sequence: CASSPQPTPTPQFAQYF.

This clonotype was seen repeatedly, ten times or more. The rearrangement uses TRBV20-1 and TRBJ1-2; D is perhaps TRBD1 (6 bases). Trimming removed 6 bases from V and 8 bases from J, with 13 bases in between. CDR3 length equals 11 residues. Germline lookup yields CDR1 DFQATT and CDR2 SNEGSKA (reference sequence). This chain's CDR3 is CSAQRDTGYTF. As DNA, the CDR3 is TGCAGTGCGCAGAGGGACACCGGCTACACCTTC.

This clonotype was counted a few times. Since a much larger clone is just one base distant, this may be a read error. The genes are TRBV30 and TRBJ2-7; D could derive from TRBD1 or TRBD2 (5 bases each). CDR3 length: 16 residues. The germline V gene encodes CDR1 GTSNPN and CDR2 SVGIG (reference sequence). Trimming cost V 2 bases and J 7 bases, with 24 bases left between them. The CDR3 bases are TGTGCCTGGAGTATATCCGGGACCTTAAATGACAATGAGCAGTACTTC. It is translated as CAWSISGTLNDNEQYF.

This clonotype was counted ten times or more. The gene calls are TRBV5-1 and TRBJ1-1, with D unresolved. Germline lookup yields CDR1 SGHRS and CDR2 YFSETQ. Deletions cut 3 bases from V and 8 bases from J, with 14 bases between. The CDR3 has 13 amino acids. Written as DNA, the CDR3 is TGCGCCAGCAGCTCAGAAGGGTTTAACGAAGCTTTCTTT. Translated: CASSSEGFNEAFF. The full variable domain, completed using reference TRBV5-1 and TRBJ1-1, is KAGVTQTPRYLIKTRGQQVTLSCSPISGHRSVSWYQQTPGQGLQFLFEYFSETQRNKGNFPGRFSGRQFSNSRSEMNVSTLELGDSALYLCASSSEGFNEAFFGQGTRLTVV.

Points on this clonotype: Germline and junction disagree at one end, which may indicate a read error. The chain is built from TRBV19 and TRBJ2-4, with 12 bases that match TRBD1. Per the germline V gene, CDR1 is LNHDA and CDR2 is SQIVND (reference sequence). The CDR3 has 16 residues. Here the CDR3 reads CACSLTTGQGAREQYF. The CDR3 bases are TGTGCCTGTAGTCTAACCACGGGACAGGGGGCTCGGGAGCAGTACTTC.

A word on this clonotype: A much larger clone is a single base away; this may be a read error. The V gene is TRBV27, the J gene TRBJ2-1, with 12 bases fitting TRBD2. The end of the DNA is better explained by TRBJ2-7, so the J call may be wrong. The CDR3 runs to 18 residues. Germline values: CDR1 MNHEY, CDR2 SMNVEV (reference sequence). The CDR3 is CASSFRLAGGRSYNEQYF. The CDR3 DNA is TGTGCCAGCAGTTTTCGGCTAGCGGGGGGGCGATCCTACAATGAGCAGTACTTC.

The sample holds a few counts of this clonotype. A much larger clone differs by one base, so this may be a read error. CDR3 amino acids: CVSSYPGRDRGSHEQYF. As DNA, the CDR3 is TGTGTCAGCAGTTACCCCGGCCGGGACAGGGGATCCCACGAGCAGTACTTC. The chain combines TRBV6-2 or TRBV6-3 with TRBJ2-7, with 10 bases aligning to TRBD1. The CDR3 loop spans 17 amino acids. The germline V gene encodes CDR1 MNHEY and CDR2 SVGEGT.

As to this clonotype: This may come from a read error, since a much larger clone is one base off. The chain is built from TRBV5-1 and TRBJ2-5, with 8 bases matching TRBD2. The trim removed 3 bases at V and 11 bases at J, leaving 12 bases unmatched. The CDR3 is 14 amino acids. Germline V CDR1 and CDR2: SGHRS, YFSETQ. DNA for the CDR3: TGCGCCAGCAGCTCCGGGGGGGGAAGAAATGAGCAGTACTTC. This codes for CASSSGGGRNEQYF.

The J gene is TRBJ1-1, the V gene TRBV5-1; D ambiguous. Per germline, CDR1 SGHRS and CDR2 YFSETQ. V was shortened by 0 bases and J by 8 bases, with 20 bases between the two germline ends. The CDR3 totals 16 residues. CDR3 sequence (DNA): TGCGCCAGCAGCTTGGCCATTATGGTAGGATCGGGAGAAGCTTTCTTT. This encodes CASSLAIMVGSGEAFF.

This clonotype has at least ten counts. This chain connects TRBV6-6 to TRBJ2-6; tentatively, D is TRBD1 or TRBD2 (5 bases each). The V end lost 4 bases, the J end lost 2 bases, and 12 bases lay between the germline ends. This CDR3 comprises 16 residues. The germline V gene encodes CDR1 MNHNY and CDR2 SVGAGI (reference sequence). Here the CDR3 DNA reads TGTGCCAGCAGTTTGTCCGGGACGGCTGGGGCCAACGTCCTGACTTTC. This gives the protein CASSLSGTAGANVLTF.

Points on this clonotype: A junction boundary mismatches the germline segment, possibly from a read error. V and J are TRBV12-3 or TRBV12-4 and TRBJ1-4; TRBD1 might be the D (5 bases). The CDR3 contains 16 residues. The CDR3 spells CASSYARRRGGEKRFF. Written as DNA, the CDR3 is TGTGCCAGCAGTTACGCCAGGAGGCGCGGGGGTGAAAAACGGTTTTTT.

In its sample, this clonotype was seen many times. The CDR3 loop reads CASSLSSSPLHF. CDR3 nucleotides: TGCGCCAGCAGCTTGTCCAGTTCACCCCTCCACTTT. The V and J genes are TRBV5-1 and TRBJ1-6; D is unresolved. Trimming removed 1 base from V and 9 bases from J, with 5 bases in between. The CDR3 spans 12 residues. Germline CDR1 reads SGHRS; CDR2 reads YFSETQ.

This clonotype was seen many times. This rearrangement joins TRBV5-1 to TRBJ2-1; D may be TRBD2 (7 bases). The V gene lost 6 bases and the J gene lost 5 bases, with 15 bases spanning the gap. CDR3 length: 14 residues. Germline loops: CDR1 SGHRS, CDR2 YFSETQ. This CDR3 is CASTGGGANNEQFF. The CDR3 DNA sequence: TGCGCCAGCACGGGTGGGGGGGCCAACAATGAGCAGTTCTTC.

Concerning this clonotype: At one end the junction does not follow the germline gene, possibly because of a read error. The chain recombines TRBV6-5 with TRBJ1-2; D might be TRBD1 (6 bases). Germline CDR1 and CDR2: MNHEY and SVGAGI. The CDR3 contains 13 residues. The CDR3 is CTSRPEGGRGYTF. CDR3 bases: TGTACCAGCAGGCCCGAGGGGGGCAGGGGCTACACCTTC.

As to this clonotype: Since a much larger clone is just one base distant, this may be a read error. The CDR3 region has the DNA TGTGCCGTTAAGTCGGGACAGGGGGAGGGTGGCTACACCTTC. This codes for CAVKSGQGEGGYTF. V is TRBV5-4 and J is TRBJ1-2; 11 nucleotides line up with TRBD1. V shed 10 bases and J 7 bases; nucleotides not matched to a gene: 12. Germline V CDR1 and CDR2: SGHNT, YYREEE (reference sequence). The CDR3 covers 14 residues.

This clonotype was counted ten times or more. The chain combines TRBV4-3 with TRBJ2-1; D may be TRBD2 (6 bases). Germline lookup yields CDR1 LGHNA and CDR2 YSLEER. V shed 1 base and J shed 2 bases, with 12 bases lying between them. The CDR3 contains 16 residues. CDR3 sequence: CASSQGVGLTYNEQFF. CDR3 DNA sequence: TGCGCCAGCAGCCAAGGGGTGGGACTGACCTACAATGAGCAGTTCTTC.

This clonotype was counted a few times. Being one base from a much bigger clone, this may be a read error. The V call is TRBV5-1, the J call TRBJ2-7; possibly TRBD2 for D (5 bases). Trimming removed 4 bases from V and 7 bases from J, with 15 bases in between. This CDR3 has 13 residues. Germline-derived CDR1 and CDR2 are SGHRS and YFSETQ. CDR3 protein: CASSPGIGNEQYF. CDR3 DNA: TGCGCCAGCAGCCCGGGGATAGGCAATGAGCAGTACTTC. The full variable domain, in which reference TRBV5-1 and TRBJ2-7 provide the parts outside the CDR3, is KAGVTQTPRYLIKTRGQQVTLSCSPISGHRSVSWYQQTPGQGLQFLFEYFSETQRNKGNFPGRFSGRQFSNSRSEMNVSTLELGDSALYLCASSPGIGNEQYFGPGTRLTVT.

This clonotype occurred many times. The chain links TRBV3-1 to TRBJ2-7, with D possibly being TRBD1 or TRBD2 (6 bases each). V lost 3 bases to trimming and J lost 2 bases, with 14 bases between them. The length of the CDR3 is 15 residues. Germline lookup yields CDR1 LGHDT and CDR2 YNNKEL (reference sequence). CDR3 loop: CASSQGGWEAYEQYF. CDR3 coding DNA: TGTGCCAGCAGCCAGGGGGGCTGGGAAGCCTACGAGCAGTACTTC.

Only a few counts were recorded for this clonotype. The V gene is TRBV9, the J gene TRBJ1-6; D uncertain. V shed 0 bases and J shed 0 bases, with 4 bases lying between them. The CDR3 length is 15 residues. Per the germline V gene, CDR1 is SGDLS and CDR2 is YYNGEE. The CDR3 here is CASSVEISYNSPLHF. As DNA, the CDR3 is TGTGCCAGCAGCGTAGAAATCTCCTATAATTCACCCCTCCACTTT.

This clonotype was detected many times. The chain couples TRBV20-1 to TRBJ2-5; 10 bases align to TRBD2. Germline V CDR1 and CDR2: DFQATT, SNEGSKA (reference sequence). The CDR3 covers 15 residues. J gave up 2 bases and V 6 bases, and 9 bases lay outside the gene matches. The CDR3 nucleotides read TGCAGTGCGCCCCCCCTGACTAGCGGGCAAGAGACCCAGTACTTC. Translating gives CSAPPLTSGQETQYF.